Below are 25 T cell receptor beta chains sequenced from a single sample in a study of neurological immune-mediated disorders. TCRdb re-analysed the 5' RACE reads in MiXCR, keeping a single row per CDR3 protein. The profile covers over 35,000 distinct CDR3 sequences, with about 2.3% appearing a single time and 12% taken by the ten largest. Sequencing was done on a sample of PBMCs. These TCRs come from a man aged 25 to 45 with multiple sclerosis.

This clonotype was seen at least ten times. This chain joins TRBV5-1 and TRBJ2-7; 8 nucleotides align to TRBD2. This CDR3 has 15 residues. J gave up 1 base and V 0 bases, and 3 bases lay outside the gene matches. CDR1 and CDR2 from the germline V gene are SGHRS and YFSETQ. This chain's CDR3 is CASSLESGGSYEQYF. The CDR3 DNA reads TGCGCCAGCAGCTTGGAATCGGGGGGGTCCTACGAGCAGTACTTC.

The CDR3 loop is CASSEQGTSTEAFF. The CDR3, as DNA: TGTGCCAGCAGTGAACAGGGGACGAGCACTGAAGCTTTCTTT. The gene calls are TRBV6-1 and TRBJ1-1; maybe TRBD1 (6 bases). Trimming cost V 2 bases and J 4 bases, with 11 bases left between them. The CDR3 spans 14 residues. Germline assignment: CDR1 MNHNS and CDR2 SASEGT.

In this sample, this clonotype turned up many times. V and J are TRBV20-1 and TRBJ2-3, with 8 bases that match TRBD2. Germline loops: CDR1 DFQATT, CDR2 SNEGSKA (reference sequence). The CDR3 extends over 13 amino acids. V was pared by 5 bases and J by 3 bases, with 4 bases of the junction left unmatched. The CDR3 sequence: CSAGRGGTDTQYF. The DNA for the CDR3 is TGCAGTGCTGGCCGGGGGGGTACAGATACGCAGTATTTT.

This clonotype was detected many times. CDR3 region: CSATSSKDEQFF. CDR3 bases: TGCAGTGCTACTAGCTCGAAGGATGAGCAGTTCTTC. V gene TRBV20-1 combines with J gene TRBJ2-1, with a tentative D call TRBD2 (5 bases). This CDR3 is built from 12 residues. Trimming pared 4 bases from V and 8 bases from J, leaving 12 bases between. Per the germline V gene, CDR1 is DFQATT and CDR2 is SNEGSKA (reference sequence).

This clonotype was detected ten times or more. The gene calls are TRBV4-1 and TRBJ1-5, with 10 positions matching TRBD1. After removal of 2 bases from V and 3 bases from J, the junction contained 4 bases not matched to a gene. The germline V gene has CDR1 MGHRA and CDR2 YSYEKL. CDR3 length: 16 residues. The CDR3 sequence is CASSQRTGGVNQPQHF. CDR3 DNA: TGCGCCAGCAGCCAAAGGACAGGGGGAGTCAATCAGCCCCAGCATTTT.

This clonotype has at least ten counts. The chain combines TRBV20-1 with TRBJ2-7; 11 positions agree with TRBD1. V shed 6 bases, J shed 10 bases, and the junction held 11 bases outside the gene matches. Per germline, CDR1 DFQATT and CDR2 SNEGSKA (reference sequence). The CDR3 totals 13 residues. Here the CDR3 DNA reads TGCAGTGCCCCCGGGACAGGGGGTGTGGGACAGTACTTC. It codes for CSAPGTGGVGQYF.

At least ten counts were recorded for this clonotype. The rearrangement links TRBV20-1 to TRBJ1-2; D might be TRBD1 (5 bases). CDR1 and CDR2 (germline): DFQATT, SNEGSKA (reference sequence). This CDR3 has 15 amino acids. V gave up 3 bases and J gave up 8 bases, with 22 bases separating them. CDR3 DNA: TGCAGTGCTAGTGGCGCCGTGGGGGGGTCCGAGGGCTACACCTTC. It codes for CSASGAVGGSEGYTF.

This clonotype occurred many times. The chain couples TRBV5-1 to TRBJ2-3; 13 nucleotides agree with TRBD2. CDR1 and CDR2 from the germline V gene are SGHRS and YFSETQ. The CDR3 extends over 16 amino acids. J lost 4 bases, V lost 4 bases, and 6 bases had no gene match. Here the CDR3 DNA reads TGCGCCAGCAGCCCCGGACTAGCGGGAGAAGCAGATACGCAGTATTTT. This sequence encodes CASSPGLAGEADTQYF.

At least ten counts were recorded for this clonotype. V is TRBV3-1 and J is TRBJ2-3; D unresolved. Germline values: CDR1 LGHDT, CDR2 YNNKEL (reference sequence). V lost 4 bases to trimming and J lost 3 bases, with 17 bases between them. The CDR3 runs to 16 residues. The CDR3 protein is CASSPRSRSPTDTQYF. The CDR3 bases are TGTGCCAGCAGCCCCCGGAGTCGGAGCCCGACAGATACGCAGTATTTT.

This clonotype appeared a few times. V and J are TRBV5-5 and TRBJ2-7, with 12 positions matching TRBD1. Trimming cost V 6 bases and J 2 bases; bases outside gene matches: 3. Germline V gene data show CDR1 as SGHKS and CDR2 as YYEKEE (reference sequence). This CDR3 comprises 14 residues. The CDR3 reads CASIGTGGAYEQYF. For the CDR3, the DNA is TGTGCCAGCATAGGGACAGGGGGCGCCTACGAGCAGTACTTC.

This clonotype was recorded at least ten times. The chain couples TRBV20-1 to TRBJ1-5; D perhaps matches TRBD1 (6 bases). CDR3 length: 15 amino acids. Germline values: CDR1 DFQATT, CDR2 SNEGSKA (reference sequence). V was trimmed by 1 base and J by 0 bases, leaving 10 bases between them. For the CDR3, the DNA is TGCAGTGCTAGAGGTCCAGGGGTTAGCAATCAGCCCCAGCATTTT. Its protein product is CSARGPGVSNQPQHF.

This clonotype was counted ten times or more. The genes are TRBV7-2 and TRBJ1-6; D is possibly TRBD1 (5 bases). V dropped 5 bases and J dropped 7 bases, with 6 bases sitting between them. Germline V gene data show CDR1 as SGHTA and CDR2 as FQGNSA. The CDR3 totals 12 residues. CDR3 coding DNA: TGTGCCAGCAGCCCAGGGAATTCACCCCTCCACTTT. Translation gives CASSPGNSPLHF.

This clonotype showed up just a few times. CDR3 coding DNA: TGCGCCAGCAGCTCGGGACAGGTCGTCTCTGAAGCTTTCTTT. Encoded protein: CASSSGQVVSEAFF. This chain connects TRBV5-1 to TRBJ1-1; 8 bases line up with TRBD1. This CDR3 comprises 14 residues. CDR1 is SGHRS and CDR2 is YFSETQ in the germline V gene. The V and J ends lost 3 bases and 6 bases, in that order; junction bases with no gene match: 7.

In its sample, this clonotype ranks as medium-sized. The rearrangement joins TRBV20-1 to TRBJ2-7, with D possibly matching TRBD2 (5 bases). CDR3 length: 13 amino acids. V gave up 7 bases and J gave up 0 bases, with 13 bases separating them. The germline CDR1 and CDR2 sequences are DFQATT and SNEGSKA (reference sequence). CDR3 coding DNA: TGCAGTGTAGGCGGGCGTAGCTCCTACGAGCAGTACTTC. It codes for CSVGGRSSYEQYF.

Many counts were recorded for this clonotype. The J gene is TRBJ2-7, the V gene TRBV7-2; D tentatively reads TRBD1 or TRBD2 (6 bases each). From germline, CDR1 is SGHTA and CDR2 FQGNSA. Trimming took off 4 bases at V and 5 bases at J, with 12 bases between the two ends. The CDR3 consists of 13 residues. The CDR3 DNA sequence: TGTGCCAGCAGCTCTCTAGGGGGGAACGAGCAGTACTTC. It yields the protein CASSSLGGNEQYF. The full variable domain, in which reference TRBV7-2 and TRBJ2-7 provide the parts outside the CDR3, is GAGVSQSPSNKVTEKGKDVELRCDPISGHTALYWYRQSLGQGLEFLIYFQGNSAPDKSGLPSDRFSAERTGGSVSTLTIQRTQQEDSAVYLCASSSLGGNEQYFGPGTRLTVT.

The sample holds many counts of this clonotype. This sequence joins TRBV20-1 and TRBJ1-2; D uncertain. Trimming left V 1 base short and J 8 bases short, with 20 bases between. Germline CDR1 and CDR2: DFQATT and SNEGSKA (reference sequence). The CDR3 is made up of 15 amino acids. CDR3 DNA: TGCAGTGCTAGAGTGGGGAGTGGGGAGGTTGAAGGCTACACCTTC. This gives the protein CSARVGSGEVEGYTF.

This clonotype was seen at least ten times. This chain connects TRBV20-1 to TRBJ2-3; maybe TRBD2 (6 bases). Deletions cut 5 bases from V and 1 base from J, with 22 bases between. The germline gives CDR1 DFQATT, CDR2 SNEGSKA (reference sequence). The CDR3 totals 17 residues. CDR3 DNA sequence: TGCAGTGCTCGCCCGCCCGTAGGGGCGGGGCGCACAGATACGCAGTATTTT. Translation gives CSARPPVGAGRTDTQYF.

The table lists this clonotype with many counts. This rearrangement joins TRBV20-1 to TRBJ2-4; D uncertain. The germline gives CDR1 DFQATT, CDR2 SNEGSKA (reference sequence). V was trimmed by 5 bases and J by 0 bases, leaving 14 bases between them. The CDR3 has 15 amino acids. The CDR3 loop is CSAGSGFLAKNIQYF. CDR3 in DNA: TGCAGTGCTGGATCTGGCTTCCTAGCCAAAAACATTCAGTACTTC.

This clonotype has a count of ten or more. The CDR3 loop reads CASSGRPNTEAFF. The CDR3 DNA sequence: TGTGCCAGCAGTGGTCGGCCGAACACTGAAGCTTTCTTT. The chain links TRBV25-1 to TRBJ1-1; D not certain. CDR3 length: 13 residues. Germline lookup yields CDR1 MGHDK and CDR2 SYGVNS. The V end lost 4 bases, the J end lost 1 base, and 7 bases lay between the germline ends.

This clonotype was detected ten times or more. This chain joins TRBV28 and TRBJ2-1; 7 nucleotides line up with TRBD2. CDR1 is MDHEN and CDR2 is SYDVKM in the germline V gene. The CDR3 extends over 16 amino acids. Trimming took 7 bases from V and 9 from J; bases not matched to a gene: 18. The CDR3 DNA reads TGTGCCAGCACCCCTTGGGGCGGGAGAGAAGCGGGTGAGCAGTTCTTC. Amino acid sequence: CASTPWGGREAGEQFF. The full variable domain, with the rest looked up from reference TRBV28 and TRBJ2-1, is DVKVTQSSRYLVKRTGEKVFLECVQDMDHENMFWYRQDPGLGLRLIYFSYDVKMKEKGDIPEGYSVSREKKERFSLILESASTNQTSMYLCASTPWGGREAGEQFFGPGTRLTVL.

This clonotype was observed at least ten times. The J gene is TRBJ1-4, the V gene TRBV5-6; D may be TRBD1 (5 bases). The V end lost 6 bases, the J end lost 0 bases, and 21 bases lay between the germline ends. CDR1 and CDR2 (germline): SGHDT, YYEEEE. This CDR3 has 18 residues. CDR3 in DNA: TGTGCCAGCACCCTCTACGGCGGGGGAAGGACAACTAATGAAAAACTGTTTTTT. This encodes CASTLYGGGRTTNEKLFF.

This clonotype was detected many times. The chain carries TRBV7-9 and TRBJ2-5; 7 bases match TRBD1. Germline lookup yields CDR1 SEHNR and CDR2 FQNEAQ (reference sequence). Losses at the gene ends were 5 bases for V and 1 base for J; bases not matched to a gene: 7. The CDR3 runs to 15 residues. The CDR3 bases are TGTGCCAGCAGCCCCCCCGGGGACAGCCAAGAGACCCAGTACTTC. Amino acid sequence: CASSPPGDSQETQYF. The whole variable domain, remainder taken from reference TRBV7-9 and TRBJ2-5, is DTGVSQNPRHKITKRGQNVTFRCDPISEHNRLYWYRQTLGQGPEFLTYFQNEAQLEKSRLLSDRFSAERPKGSFSTLEIQRTEQGDSAMYLCASSPPGDSQETQYFGPGTRLLVL.

This clonotype was picked up many times. CDR3 loop: CASSLGSKAYEQYF. The DNA for the CDR3 is TGCGCCAGCAGCTTGGGTAGTAAAGCCTACGAGCAGTACTTC. The chain links TRBV5-1 to TRBJ2-7; D unclear. Trimming shortened V by 0 bases and J by 2 bases, and 9 bases separated the two germline ends. The length of the CDR3 is 14 residues. Germline V CDR1 and CDR2: SGHRS, YFSETQ.

This clonotype has at least ten counts. V is TRBV4-2 and J is TRBJ2-7, with 7 bases that match TRBD2. Trimming removed 3 bases from V and 4 bases from J; junction bases left unmatched: 9. Germline CDR1 LGHNA, CDR2 YNFKEQ. There are 15 residues in the CDR3. CDR3 residues: CASSQSLSGKYEQYF. CDR3 in DNA: TGTGCCAGCAGCCAGTCCCTGAGCGGGAAGTACGAGCAGTACTTC.

This clonotype has ten or more counts. This chain joins TRBV6-5 and TRBJ2-7; 10 positions match TRBD1. With 5 bases clipped from V and 5 bases from J, the junction kept 6 bases outside the gene matches. This CDR3 comprises 14 residues. Germline V gene data show CDR1 as MNHEY and CDR2 as SVGAGI. The CDR3 nucleotides are TGTGCCAGCAGTAGGGGACAGGGGTTCCACGAGCAGTACTTC. This sequence encodes CASSRGQGFHEQYF.